The 23 T cell receptor beta chains given below trace back to one sample, sequenced in a study of OX40 agonist ivuxolimab in advanced cancers. Sequencing was performed with immunoSEQ multiplex PCR; in TCRdb, only in-frame clones are kept and a portion is missing. The sample gives tens of thousands of clones, around 87% of which show up once; under 2% is in the top ten. Sample: CD4+ or CD8+ T cells sorted from blood, taken in a trial of the OX40 agonist ivuxolimab. The receptor set was obtained from an adult with an advanced solid tumor such as melanoma, head and neck, liver or kidney cancer.

This clone was counted a few times. The chain is built from TRBV6-1 and TRBJ2-5, with 8 bases lining up with TRBD1. The trim removed 0 bases at V and 4 bases at J, leaving 13 bases unmatched. The CDR3 is made up of 18 amino acids. Germline CDR1 is MNHNS and CDR2 is SASEGT. The CDR3 bases are TGTGCCAGCAGTGAAGCGCAATCGGCAGGGGGCAGAAGAGAGACCCAGTACTTC. This codes for CASSEAQSAGGRRETQYF.

This chain links TRBV5-1 with TRBJ2-1; TRBD1 matches at 8 bases. Per germline, CDR1 SGHRS and CDR2 YFSETQ. The CDR3 consists of 15 residues. With V trimmed by 4 bases and J by 6 bases, 9 bases remained unmatched. CDR3 residues: CASSQGQGTGNEQFF. As DNA, the CDR3 is TGCGCCAGCAGCCAAGGACAGGGTACCGGCAATGAGCAGTTCTTC.

V usage is TRBV29-1 and J usage is TRBJ2-4; 8 nucleotides agree with TRBD2. This CDR3 is built from 14 residues. Germline CDR1 and CDR2: SQVTM and ANQGSEA. The CDR3 DNA is TGCCGCGGGGGGCAGGCCGGGGGCAAAAACATTCAGTACTTC. It translates to CRGGQAGGKNIQYF.

In DNA, the CDR3 is TGCGCCAGCAGCCAAATTAGGACTAGCGGATTCTACGAGCAGTACTTC. Its protein product is CASSQIRTSGFYEQYF. The V gene is TRBV4-3, the J gene TRBJ2-7; 10 nucleotides line up with TRBD2. The germline V gene has CDR1 LGHNA and CDR2 YSLEER. CDR3 length: 16 residues. V was pared by 2 bases and J by 3 bases, with 7 bases of the junction left unmatched.

The rearrangement uses TRBV5-1 and TRBJ2-1; the match to TRBD2 covers 7 bases. Germline V gene lookup returns CDR1 SGHRS and CDR2 YFSETQ. J gave up 5 bases and V 7 bases, and 12 bases lay outside the gene matches. The CDR3 loop spans 15 amino acids. CDR3 sequence: CASRRLAGGDNEQFF. In nucleotides, the CDR3 is TGCGCCAGCCGTAGACTAGCCGGAGGAGACAATGAGCAGTTCTTC.

The V and J genes are TRBV5-1 and TRBJ2-7; 12 bases are a match to TRBD2. The junction had 3 bases not matched to a gene; V was cut back by 0 bases and J by 11 bases. This CDR3 contains 13 residues. Germline CDR1 is SGHRS and CDR2 is YFSETQ. CDR3 in amino acids: CASSLGTSGIEYF. CDR3 nucleotides: TGCGCCAGCAGCTTGGGGACTAGCGGGATAGAGTACTTC.

The rearrangement joins TRBV7-2 to TRBJ2-1; tentatively, D is TRBD2 (5 bases). V was clipped by 2 bases and J by 4 bases, with 12 bases between them. This CDR3 comprises 15 residues. Germline-derived CDR1 and CDR2 are SGHTA and FQGNSA. In nucleotides, the CDR3 is TGTGCCAGCAGCTTAACTAGACCAGTTTACAATGAGCAGTTCTTC. Translated: CASSLTRPVYNEQFF.

This chain connects TRBV5-1 to TRBJ2-5; D might be TRBD1 (7 bases). Trimming took 2 bases from V and 5 from J, leaving 16 bases between them. CDR1 is SGHRS, CDR2 YFSETQ, per germline. This CDR3 has 15 amino acids. CDR3 in amino acids: CASSLQGWEAETQYF. CDR3 nucleotides: TGCGCCAGCAGCTTACAGGGGTGGGAGGCGGAGACCCAGTACTTC.

The CDR3 reads CASRKTRINTGELFF. The CDR3 DNA reads as TGTGCCAGCAGAAAAACGAGGATAAACACCGGGGAGCTGTTTTTT. The genes are TRBV7-2 and TRBJ2-2; D not certain. V lost 6 bases and J 2 bases, leaving 13 bases between the germline ends. The CDR3 is 15 amino acids. CDR1 SGHTA and CDR2 FQGNSA come from the germline V gene.

The chain carries TRBV27 and TRBJ2-2; 7 nucleotides agree with TRBD1. The CDR3 consists of 15 residues. The V and J ends lost 6 bases and 6 bases, in that order; junction bases with no gene match: 10. Germline V gene data show CDR1 as MNHEY and CDR2 as SMNVEV (reference sequence). The CDR3 region is CASRADRVLPGELFF. CDR3 coding DNA: TGTGCCAGCAGAGCCGACAGGGTCCTCCCCGGGGAGCTGTTTTTT.

This clone appeared a single time. The chain couples TRBV7-2 to TRBJ2-1; 9 nucleotides match TRBD2. Per germline, CDR1 SGHTA and CDR2 FQGNSA. The CDR3 has 15 residues. V lost 3 bases and J lost 4; bases outside the gene matches: 4. CDR3 nucleotides: TGTGCCAGCAGCTTGACTAGCGGACCATACAATGAGCAGTTCTTC. This translates into CASSLTSGPYNEQFF.

This chain uses TRBV5-1 with TRBJ1-1; tentative D call: TRBD1 (6 bases). The CDR3 totals 15 residues. Trimming took off 5 bases at V and 3 bases at J, with 17 bases between the two ends. Germline CDR1 and CDR2: SGHRS and YFSETQ. The CDR3 protein is CASSRGEPGYTEAFF. DNA of the CDR3: TGCGCCAGCAGTAGGGGGGAACCAGGGTACACTGAAGCTTTCTTT. Full variable domain (outside the CDR3, taken from reference TRBV5-1 and TRBJ1-1): KAGVTQTPRYLIKTRGQQVTLSCSPISGHRSVSWYQQTPGQGLQFLFEYFSETQRNKGNFPGRFSGRQFSNSRSEMNVSTLELGDSALYLCASSRGEPGYTEAFFGQGTRLTVV.

J is TRBJ1-2 and V is TRBV7-2, with 8 bases lining up with TRBD1. Trimming took 1 base from V and 7 from J; bases not matched to a gene: 8. Germline V gene sequence: CDR1 SGHTA, CDR2 FQGNSA. The CDR3 consists of 15 residues. The CDR3 reads CASSLVAGGAGGYTF. The CDR3 nucleotides are TGTGCCAGCAGCTTAGTTGCAGGGGGCGCGGGTGGCTACACCTTC. Full variable domain (rest looked up from reference TRBV7-2 and TRBJ1-2): GAGVSQSPSNKVTEKGKDVELRCDPISGHTALYWYRQSLGQGLEFLIYFQGNSAPDKSGLPSDRFSAERTGGSVSTLTIQRTQQEDSAVYLCASSLVAGGAGGYTFGSGTRLTVV.

The chain uses TRBV19 and TRBJ2-2, with TRBD2 identical over 10 bases. The CDR3 is made up of 12 amino acids. V was clipped by 9 bases and J by 8 bases; unmatched bases: 3. Germline-derived CDR1 and CDR2 are LNHDA and SQIVND (reference sequence). CDR3 sequence: CASAAGGGELFF. DNA for the CDR3: TGTGCCAGCGCAGCGGGAGGGGGGGAGCTGTTTTTT.

The chain uses TRBV11-3 and TRBJ2-1; D is unclear. V was shortened by 5 bases and J by 7 bases, with 12 bases between the two germline ends. Germline values: CDR1 SGHNT, CDR2 YENEEA. This CDR3 has 13 amino acids. CDR3 amino acids: CASSPGSSNEQFF. The DNA for the CDR3 is TGTGCCAGCAGCCCCGGCTCCTCAAATGAGCAGTTCTTC.

This chain uses TRBV11-2 with TRBJ2-5, with 8 bases fitting TRBD1. The J call is uncertain, as TRBJ2-7 better fits the DNA end. CDR1 is SGHAT and CDR2 is FQNNGV in the germline V gene. The CDR3 totals 16 residues. CDR3 nucleotide sequence: TGTGCCAGCAGCTCGACAGGGGCAGGAAGCTCCTACGAGCAGTACTTC. Protein sequence: CASSSTGAGSSYEQYF.

A single count supports this clone. The chain couples TRBV7-8 to TRBJ2-3; 9 bases fit TRBD2. This CDR3 is 16 amino acids long. Germline V gene lookup returns CDR1 SGHVS and CDR2 FQNEAQ. Trimming took 5 bases from V and 7 from J; bases not matched to a gene: 13. CDR3 amino acids: CASSQPRRGGGNTQYF. The CDR3 nucleotides are TGTGCCAGCAGCCAACCCCGGCGGGGGGGCGGGAATACGCAGTATTTT.

The chain links TRBV19 to TRBJ2-2; D may be TRBD1 or TRBD2 (6 bases each). V shed 2 bases and J shed 1 base, with 11 bases lying between them. Germline values: CDR1 LNHDA, CDR2 SQIVND (reference sequence). The CDR3 is 16 residues long. The CDR3 sequence: CASSIYRGENTGELFF. The CDR3 bases are TGTGCCAGTAGTATATATAGGGGGGAGAACACCGGGGAGCTGTTTTTT. Supplemented by reference TRBV19 and TRBJ2-2, the full variable domain reads DGGITQSPKYLFRKEGQNVTLSCEQNLNHDAMYWYRQDPGQGLRLIYYSQIVNDFQKGDIAEGYSVSREKKESFPLTVTSAQKNPTAFYLCASSIYRGENTGELFFGEGSRLTVL.

In nucleotides, the CDR3 is TGTGCCAGCAGTCGACTGACCTCTGAAGCTTTCTTT. This translates into CASSRLTSEAFF. V and J are TRBV6-1 and TRBJ1-1; D not certain. This CDR3 comprises 12 residues. Trimming removed 5 bases from V and 6 bases from J, with 10 bases in between. Germline V gene data show CDR1 as MNHNS and CDR2 as SASEGT.

The sample holds one count of this clone. The V call is TRBV7-2, the J call TRBJ2-3; D perhaps matches TRBD2 (5 bases). V gave up 2 bases and J gave up 6 bases, with 12 bases separating them. The germline CDR1 and CDR2 sequences are SGHTA and FQGNSA. The CDR3 sequence is 14 residues long. The CDR3, as DNA: TGTGCCAGCAGCTTACGTGAGGGCCTTGATACGCAGTATTTT. Its protein product is CASSLREGLDTQYF. The whole variable domain, filled in from reference TRBV7-2 and TRBJ2-3, reads GAGVSQSPSNKVTEKGKDVELRCDPISGHTALYWYRQSLGQGLEFLIYFQGNSAPDKSGLPSDRFSAERTGGSVSTLTIQRTQQEDSAVYLCASSLREGLDTQYFGPGTRLTVL.

CDR3 sequence reads: CASSSSRQLTSGTYNEQFF. DNA of the CDR3: TGTGCCAGCAGCTCCTCTCGCCAACTGACTAGCGGGACCTACAATGAGCAGTTCTTC. The chain couples TRBV7-8 to TRBJ2-1; TRBD2 aligns across 11 bases. The CDR3 contains 19 residues. In germline, CDR1 is SGHVS, CDR2 FQNEAQ. Trimming cost V 4 bases and J 2 bases; bases outside gene matches: 13.

The chain couples TRBV28 to TRBJ1-1; D not certain. The CDR3 loop spans 15 amino acids. In germline, CDR1 is MDHEN, CDR2 SYDVKM. V lost 3 bases and J 4 bases, leaving 15 bases between the germline ends. The CDR3 sequence: CASSLGRRVATEAFF. The CDR3 region has the DNA TGTGCCAGCAGTTTGGGCCGTAGGGTTGCCACTGAAGCTTTCTTT.

J is TRBJ2-7 and V is TRBV10-3; D is unresolved. This CDR3 comprises 10 residues. Trimming pared 4 bases from V and 2 bases from J, leaving 0 bases between. The germline gives CDR1 ENHRY, CDR2 SYGVKD. CDR3 nucleotide sequence: TGTGCCATCAGTGCCTACGAGCAGTACGTC. It translates to CAISAYEQYV.